The 25 T cell receptor beta chains reported below all come from one sample, sequenced in a study of blood T cell repertoires in COVID-19. Data came from immunoSEQ multiplex PCR; TCRdb stores just in-frame clones and leaves some out. The table lists 200,000 or so clones, about 80% of them singletons. Sequencing was performed on PBMCs or T cells enriched from blood (not recorded which). These receptors were taken from a man aged 35-49 years who had recovered from COVID-19.

The chain combines TRBV5-1 with TRBJ2-1, with D possibly being TRBD1 (5 bases). The CDR3 is made up of 14 amino acids. V lost 0 bases, J lost 8 bases, and 12 bases lay in between. CDR1 is SGHRS, CDR2 YFSETQ, per germline. The CDR3 protein is CASSLGAGRHEQFF. CDR3 bases: TGCGCCAGCAGCTTGGGGGCAGGGCGACATGAGCAGTTCTTC.

The rearrangement joins TRBV6-6 to TRBJ2-5; TRBD1 aligns across 12 bases. The V gene's germline CDR1 is MNHNY and CDR2 SVGAGI (reference sequence). The V segment lost 7 bases and the J segment 5 bases; nucleotides outside the gene matches: 5. The CDR3 has 14 residues. In nucleotides, the CDR3 is TGTGCCAGCAATCGGGACAGGGGGCTGGAGACCCAGTACTTC. The encoded protein is CASNRDRGLETQYF.

The rearrangement joins TRBV7-8 to TRBJ1-5; TRBD1 matches 9 bases. V lost 5 bases to trimming and J lost 4 bases; unmatched junction nucleotides: 12. Germline-derived CDR1 and CDR2 are SGHVS and FQNEAQ. This CDR3 spans 17 amino acids. The CDR3 here is CASSPSGTGKVNQPQHF. The CDR3 region has the DNA TGTGCCAGCAGCCCCTCCGGGACAGGGAAGGTAAATCAGCCCCAGCATTTT.

The V call is TRBV10-3, the J call TRBJ1-2; maybe TRBD1 (5 bases). Trimming left V 8 bases short and J 6 bases short, with 16 bases between. The CDR3 has 13 amino acids. The V gene's germline CDR1 is ENHRY and CDR2 SYGVKD. CDR3 nucleotide sequence: TGTGCCATCGGAGCCAGGGAAACTGATGGCTACACCTTC. This translates into CAIGARETDGYTF.

The CDR3 protein is CASSQLGQGTIYEQYF. The DNA of the CDR3 is TGTGCCAGCAGCCAACTAGGACAGGGAACTATCTACGAGCAGTACTTC. V is TRBV4-2 and J is TRBJ2-7, with 8 bases lining up with TRBD1. Germline loops: CDR1 LGHNA, CDR2 YNFKEQ. J gave up 3 bases and V 2 bases, and 9 bases lay outside the gene matches. This CDR3 spans 16 amino acids.

This rearrangement joins TRBV3-1 (or the pseudogene TRBV3-2) to TRBJ1-1; D is uncertain. The CDR3 is 14 amino acids. V shed 3 bases and J shed 1 base, with 9 bases lying between them. Germline CDR1 and CDR2: LGHDT and YNNKEL (reference sequence). CDR3 in DNA: TGTGCCAGCAGCCAGGAGGGAACGAACACTGAAGCTTTCTTT. It codes for CASSQEGTNTEAFF.

The chain recombines TRBV3-1 (or the pseudogene TRBV3-2) with TRBJ1-5; TRBD1 aligns across 8 bases. CDR1 is LGHDT, CDR2 YNNKEL, per germline (reference sequence). The ends lost 4 bases at V and 0 bases at J; junction bases unmatched: 8. The CDR3 runs to 17 residues. The CDR3 spells CASSRGQGVYSNQPQHF. Here the CDR3 DNA reads TGTGCCAGCAGCCGCGGACAGGGCGTATATAGCAATCAGCCCCAGCATTTT.

V usage is TRBV6-1 and J usage is TRBJ1-2; D may be TRBD1 (6 bases). The CDR3 consists of 15 residues. Germline CDR1 and CDR2: MNHNS and SASEGT. Trimming shortened V by 2 bases and J by 8 bases, and 18 bases separated the two germline ends. Here the CDR3 DNA reads TGTGCCAGCAGTGAACTGTGGACAGCCTCAAAGGGCTACACCTTC. Its translation: CASSELWTASKGYTF.

The gene calls are TRBV18 and TRBJ1-1, with 10 bases that match TRBD1. The CDR3 loop spans 18 amino acids. The trim removed 2 bases at V and 0 bases at J, leaving 9 bases unmatched. Germline V gene data show CDR1 as KGHSH and CDR2 as LQKENI. The CDR3 region has the DNA TGTGCCAGCTCACCAACCGGGACAGGGGTTTCCATGAACACTGAAGCTTTCTTT. This codes for CASSPTGTGVSMNTEAFF.

The chain employs TRBV5-8 and TRBJ1-5, with unresolved D. Per germline, CDR1 SGHTS and CDR2 YDEGEE. V was clipped by 0 bases and J by 0 bases, with 10 bases between them. The CDR3 extends over 16 amino acids. CDR3: CASSLESGSSNQPQHF. The CDR3 DNA is TGTGCCAGCAGCTTGGAATCAGGAAGTAGCAATCAGCCCCAGCATTTT.

J is TRBJ1-1 and V is TRBV3-1 (or the pseudogene TRBV3-2), with 8 bases that match TRBD1. The CDR3 covers 16 residues. The ends lost 4 bases at V and 1 base at J; junction bases unmatched: 8. Germline values: CDR1 LGHDT, CDR2 YNNKEL (reference sequence). DNA of the CDR3: TGTGCCAGCAGCCGCGGACAGGGCGGGGGGAACACTGAAGCTTTCTTT. It translates to CASSRGQGGGNTEAFF.

In its sample, this clone was seen once. The J gene is TRBJ2-7, the V gene TRBV19; 14 bases match TRBD2. The CDR3 has 15 amino acids. The trim removed 9 bases at V and 3 bases at J, leaving 7 bases unmatched. Germline loops: CDR1 LNHDA, CDR2 SQIVND (reference sequence). The CDR3 sequence is CASTTSGGAIYEQYF. The CDR3 DNA reads as TGTGCCAGCACGACTAGCGGGGGGGCCATCTACGAGCAGTACTTC. Full variable domain (remainder filled in from reference TRBV19 and TRBJ2-7): DGGITQSPKYLFRKEGQNVTLSCEQNLNHDAMYWYRQDPGQGLRLIYYSQIVNDFQKGDIAEGYSVSREKKESFPLTVTSAQKNPTAFYLCASTTSGGAIYEQYFGPGTRLTVT.

The chain has TRBV7-9 and TRBJ1-1; 9 bases match TRBD1. This CDR3 spans 17 amino acids. V lost 5 bases, J lost 5 bases, and 15 bases stayed unmatched. CDR1 SEHNR and CDR2 FQNEAQ come from the germline V gene (reference sequence). The CDR3 spells CASSKQNRDRVRTEAFF. The CDR3 DNA follows: TGTGCCAGCAGCAAGCAAAACCGGGACAGGGTCCGTACTGAAGCTTTCTTT.

The chain recombines TRBV7-2 with TRBJ2-7; maybe TRBD1 (6 bases). The CDR3 loop spans 15 amino acids. Looked up from germline, CDR1 is SGHTA and CDR2 is FQGNSA. V was clipped by 5 bases and J by 7 bases, with 21 bases between them. CDR3 sequence reads: CASSARGNLPLEQYF. CDR3 DNA: TGTGCCAGCAGCGCTAGGGGGAACCTACCGTTGGAGCAGTACTTC.

The chain recombines TRBV11-2 with TRBJ1-2, with 8 positions matching TRBD1. V lost 6 bases and J lost 4; bases outside the gene matches: 10. CDR3 length equals 15 residues. CDR1 and CDR2 from the germline V gene are SGHAT and FQNNGV. As DNA, the CDR3 is TGTGCCAGCAGTTCCCGGGGACAGGCCCTCTATGGCTACACCTTC. It encodes CASSSRGQALYGYTF.

This clone was detected a few times. The chain links TRBV19 to TRBJ1-2; D possibly corresponds to TRBD1 (6 bases). In germline, CDR1 is LNHDA, CDR2 SQIVND (reference sequence). V shed 6 bases and J shed 1 base, with 18 bases lying between them. The CDR3 extends over 16 amino acids. CDR3 coding DNA: TGTGCCAGTAGATTGACAGGCCGCGCAGTTAACTATGGCTACACCTTC. It codes for CASRLTGRAVNYGYTF.

This chain uses TRBV6-1 with TRBJ2-2, with 13 nucleotides matching TRBD2. Germline-derived CDR1 and CDR2 are MNHNS and SASEGT. The V and J ends lost 4 bases and 7 bases, in that order; junction bases with no gene match: 12. The CDR3 is 18 residues long. The CDR3 protein is CASSAGRLAGGSNGELFF. In DNA form, the CDR3 reads TGTGCCAGCAGTGCCGGACGACTAGCGGGGGGTTCGAACGGGGAGCTGTTTTTT.

The chain couples TRBV27 to TRBJ2-1; maybe TRBD1 (5 bases). Germline assignment: CDR1 MNHEY and CDR2 SMNVEV (reference sequence). The CDR3 totals 15 residues. V was cut by 6 bases and J by 6 bases, with 18 bases left in between. CDR3 coding DNA: TGTGCCAGCAGGGGGCAGGCCCGAAGGACCAATGAGCAGTTCTTC. Residues: CASRGQARRTNEQFF.

V and J are TRBV7-2 and TRBJ1-2, with TRBD1 as a possible D gene (6 bases). The CDR3 covers 13 residues. The V gene's germline CDR1 is SGHTA and CDR2 FQGNSA. V lost 5 bases and J 3 bases, leaving 10 bases between the germline ends. The CDR3 here is CASSNRVDYGYTF. The DNA for the CDR3 is TGTGCCAGCAGCAACAGGGTTGACTATGGCTACACCTTC.

Turning to this clone: This may come from a read error, since a much larger clone is one base off. This chain connects TRBV6-5 to TRBJ1-5; tentative D call: TRBD1 (6 bases). This CDR3 spans 14 amino acids. CDR1 is MNHEY and CDR2 is SVGAGI in the germline V gene. V dropped 6 bases and J dropped 5 bases, with 14 bases sitting between them. This CDR3 reads CASSEDSPYQPQHF. The CDR3 DNA is TGTGCCAGCAGCGAGGACAGCCCTTATCAGCCCCAGCATTTT.

The chain employs TRBV30 and TRBJ2-7; 7 positions agree with TRBD1. This CDR3 region has 15 residues. Germline V lookup: CDR1 GTSNPN, CDR2 SVGIG (reference sequence). With V trimmed by 4 bases and J by 5 bases, 14 bases remained unmatched. Here the CDR3 DNA reads TGTGCCTGGACCTCGTACAGGGGCCGAGGGAACGAGCAGTACTTC. It translates to CAWTSYRGRGNEQYF. Full variable domain (rest looked up from reference TRBV30 and TRBJ2-7): SQTIHQWPATLVQPVGSPLSLECTVEGTSNPNLYWYRQAAGRGLQLLFYSVGIGQISSEVPQNLSASRPQDRQFILSSKKLLLSDSGFYLCAWTSYRGRGNEQYFGPGTRLTVT.

The rearrangement joins TRBV11-2 to TRBJ2-5; D is unresolved. V was shortened by 1 base and J by 5 bases, with 14 bases between the two germline ends. Germline V lookup: CDR1 SGHAT, CDR2 FQNNGV. The CDR3 runs to 15 residues. The CDR3 sequence: CASSLGLTLHETQYF. CDR3 in DNA: TGTGCCAGCAGCTTAGGTCTAACCCTTCACGAGACCCAGTACTTC.

The gene calls are TRBV3-1 (or the pseudogene TRBV3-2) and TRBJ1-4, with 8 bases fitting TRBD1. Germline CDR1 and CDR2: LGHDT and YNNKEL (reference sequence). The CDR3 length is 17 residues. V shed 0 bases, J shed 4 bases, and the junction held 7 bases outside the gene matches. This chain's CDR3 is CASSQDLPGQGNEKLFF. CDR3 in DNA: TGTGCCAGCAGCCAAGACCTCCCAGGACAGGGTAATGAAAAACTGTTTTTT.

This clone was detected a few times. The rearrangement links TRBV9 to TRBJ2-3; 9 bases fit TRBD1. With V trimmed by 3 bases and J by 3 bases, 11 bases remained unmatched. The CDR3 extends over 17 amino acids. CDR1 and CDR2 (germline): SGDLS, YYNGEE. The CDR3 DNA reads as TGTGCCAGCAGCGCGAAAGTAGGACAGGGGATTACAGATACGCAGTATTTT. This sequence encodes CASSAKVGQGITDTQYF.

J is TRBJ2-3 and V is TRBV10-3, with 9 bases identical to TRBD2. The CDR3 extends over 14 amino acids. Trimming took 11 bases from V and 8 from J; bases not matched to a gene: 14. Looked up from germline, CDR1 is ENHRY and CDR2 is SYGVKD. In DNA, the CDR3 is TGTGCCGCCAGACCAGCTAGCGGGGTTTTTACGCAGTATTTT. This translates into CAARPASGVFTQYF.